This TCR beta chain was profiled in a study of cytomegalovirus exposure and HLA in healthy donors. Study results and limitations: Usually a TCR sequence was rare, but some public TCRs were found in many donors. In the roughly 130 validation repertoires, a later analysis found that first-cohort TCR clusters tended to co-occur.

On this clone itself: Its antigen is currently unknown.

Repertoires were generated with immunoSEQ multiplex PCR, while TCRdb's copy carries only in-frame clones and drops some. Of approximately 160,000 clones in the sample, around four fifths were seen once. This CDR3 has 16 amino acids. The germline CDR1 and CDR2 sequences are LGHNA and YSLEER. The V and J ends lost 6 bases and 2 bases, in that order; junction bases with no gene match: 12. The clonotype was recovered from a man aged 30 to 45 in good health and CMV-seropositive. V gene TRBV4-3 combines with J gene TRBJ1-1, with TRBD1 matching over 7 bases. Sequences were obtained from PBMCs. CDR3 residues: CASSPIYRGRNTEAFF. CDR3 DNA: TGCGCCAGCAGTCCAATTTACAGGGGCCGTAACACTGAAGCTTTCTTT.